This T cell receptor beta chain emerged from a study of PD-1 blockade in classical Hodgkin lymphoma. In its sample, this clone was seen a few times. Its antigen is not known. The repertoire was sequenced with immunoSEQ multiplex PCR; TCRdb's copy has only in-frame clones and lacks some. The data show around 40,000 clones, with more than 70% seen just once and roughly an eighth held by the top ten. Notes on the study in general: TCR diversity in CD4+, not CD8+, cells rose significantly by C4D1. Complete responders entered with baseline diversity on par with newly diagnosed patients, the results showed.

Relapses following autologous stem cell transplantation were seen in all patients, with brentuximab vedotin exposure varying. This CDR3 region has 12 residues. CDR1 is LNHNV, CDR2 YYDKDF, per germline (reference sequence). V shed 0 bases and J shed 3 bases, with 2 bases lying between them. The TCR originated in a human donor with classical Hodgkin lymphoma. The J gene is TRBJ1-2, the V gene TRBV15; D is ambiguous. Sample: peripheral blood mononuclear cells (PBMCs), taken at baseline. Here the CDR3 reads CATSRDHYGYTF. CDR3 in DNA: TGTGCCACCAGCAGAGATCACTATGGCTACACCTTC.